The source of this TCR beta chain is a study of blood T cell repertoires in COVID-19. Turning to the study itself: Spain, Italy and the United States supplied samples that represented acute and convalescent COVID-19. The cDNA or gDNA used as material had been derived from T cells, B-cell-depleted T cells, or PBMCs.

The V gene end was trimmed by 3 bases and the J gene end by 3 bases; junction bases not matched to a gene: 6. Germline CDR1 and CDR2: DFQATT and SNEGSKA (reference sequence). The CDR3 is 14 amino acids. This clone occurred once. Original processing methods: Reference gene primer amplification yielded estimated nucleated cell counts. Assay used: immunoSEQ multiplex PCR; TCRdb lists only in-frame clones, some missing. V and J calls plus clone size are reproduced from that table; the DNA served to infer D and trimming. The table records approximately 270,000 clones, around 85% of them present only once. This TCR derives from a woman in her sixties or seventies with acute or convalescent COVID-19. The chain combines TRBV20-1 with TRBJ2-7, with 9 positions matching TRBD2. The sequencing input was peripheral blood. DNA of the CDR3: TGCAGTGCTAGTCATCCACTAGCGGGCTACGAGCAGTACTTC. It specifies CSASHPLAGYEQYF.